This T cell receptor beta chain was obtained from a study of low-dose radiotherapy and immunotherapy resistance in tumors. Study in general: Members of Cohort 2 were treated with 1 Gy per fraction every two weeks; their total was 13 Gy over 26 weeks. Patients received 300 mg of oral aspirin each day across four cycles, commencing on cycle 1 day 1.

The V gene's germline CDR1 is PRHDT and CDR2 FYEKMQ (reference sequence). The CDR3 sequence is 13 residues long. Comments on this clonotype: This likely came from a read error, as a far larger clone is one base away.

Time point meaning: after trial treatment. The treatment: LDRT plus nivolumab, ipilimumab, low-dose cyclophosphamide and aspirin (RACIN trial). The donors' treatment consisted of nivolumab, ipilimumab, aspirin, low-dose cyclophosphamide and low-dose radiotherapy. Patients with advanced, tumor-infiltrating lymphocyte-negative solid tumors were eligible. Alpha and beta chains were covered, as first-strand cDNA relied on TRAV- and TRBV-specific primers. Amplification of TCRs used a constant-region primer and V-primer adapter for around 18 PCR cycles. MiXCR, run by TCRdb on the reads, gives a single entry per CDR3 protein. The table has some 46,000 distinct CDR3 sequences, less than 30% seen once; the top ten hold over 9.5%.

Sequencing used PBMCs, obtained after low-dose radiotherapy plus immunotherapy. The J gene is TRBJ1-2, the V gene TRBV13; no clear D. The clonotype originates from a male donor with prostate cancer. CDR3 DNA: TGTGCCAGCAGTGACATTCGGGGAGACGGCTGCACCTTC. Translating gives CASSDIRGDGCTF.